This TCR beta chain was sequenced for a study of T cells expressing NK-cell markers. At the level of the study: One of eight sequenced donors was HCMV-seronegative; the other seven were seropositive. General study findings and limits: A range of roughly 1.0-8% of CD8+ T cells consisted of dominant NKG2C+ clonotypes in six donors.

This CDR3 is 13 amino acids long. CDR1 is SGHTA and CDR2 is FQGNSA in the germline V gene. Concerning this clonotype itself: What it binds is not known.

From its re-call of the 5' RACE reads, TCRdb lists each CDR3 protein once, without DNA. Here the sample table reports some 460,000 distinct CDR3 sequences. This TCR was recovered from a woman aged 45-60 years in good health. The gene calls are TRBV7-2 and TRBJ2-1; TCRdb selects TRBD1, and the lack of DNA leaves this call unchecked. Sequencing was performed on blood T cells: a sorted CD56 or NKG2C T cell subset, CD4+ or CD8+ T cells, or bulk PBMC T cells (not recorded which). The CDR3 loop is CASSLSGQVEQFF.